This section outlines one TCR beta chain sequence together with its context. Data came from immunoSEQ multiplex PCR; TCRdb stores just in-frame clones and leaves some out. This table has approximately 98,000 clones, about 83% appearing once. The data were taken from a study of blood T cell repertoires in COVID-19. About the study: COVID-19 samples, acute and convalescent, were from the United States, Italy and Spain.

Germline assignment: CDR1 SGHNT and CDR2 YYREEE (reference sequence). This CDR3 spans 15 amino acids. J was trimmed by 4 bases and V by 4 bases; bases with no gene match: 7. V is TRBV5-4 and J is TRBJ2-1, with 8 nucleotides matching TRBD2. The sequence derives from a woman in her seventies with acute or convalescent COVID-19. Sequencing was carried out using peripheral blood. CDR3 in amino acids: CASSPVTGGYNEQFF. The CDR3 bases are TGTGCCAGCAGCCCCGTAACGGGGGGGTACAATGAGCAGTTCTTC. Full variable domain (missing parts from reference TRBV5-4 and TRBJ2-1): ETGVTQSPTHLIKTRGQQVTLRCSSQSGHNTVSWYQQALGQGPQFIFQYYREEENGRGNFPPRFSGLQFPNYSSELNVNALELDDSALYLCASSPVTGGYNEQFFGPGTRLTVL.